This TCR beta chain is from a study of blood T cells in healthy people across ages. This CDR3 region has 15 residues. V lost 5 bases to trimming and J lost 0 bases; unmatched junction nucleotides: 3. Germline lookup yields CDR1 SNHLY and CDR2 FYNNEI. This clonotype was counted ten times or more. PCR was performed a second time for about 6 to 11 cycles using a sample-barcoded 5' primer and a J-beta primer mix. TCRdb analysed the 5' RACE reads with MiXCR anew, one entry per CDR3 protein. The repertoire consists of around 1,000,000 distinct CDR3 sequences, with around two fifths occurring once and the leading ten covering roughly 13%.

The receptor was derived from a man between 18 and 29 years old in good health. V gene TRBV2 combines with J gene TRBJ2-3; TRBD1 matches 9 bases. The sequencing input was blood. The CDR3 is CASSRGQGSTDTQYF. DNA of the CDR3: TGTGCCAGCAGTCGGGGACAGGGTAGCACAGATACGCAGTATTTT.